A selection of T cell receptor beta chains follows, all from one sample in a study of blood T cell repertoires in COVID-19. Method: immunoSEQ multiplex PCR; TCRdb's copy keeps in-frame clones and lacks some. Counted here are 50,000 or so clones, around 88% occurring once; the ten biggest clones make up roughly 2.1%. Sequencing used peripheral blood. The receptors originated from an older woman with acute or convalescent COVID-19. The conserved cysteine and the conserved F or W are not part of the CDR3 here.

CDR3	V	J
ASSQAAGAGANVLT	TRBV4-1	TRBJ2-6
ASSLTSGRVNEQF	TRBV10-1	TRBJ2-1
ASSIGQGKGETQY	TRBV19	TRBJ2-5
ASEAYGYT	TRBV6-6	TRBJ1-2
ATSDRMTGSSYNEQF	TRBV24-1	TRBJ2-1
AWSRDRGRLGAF	TRBV30	TRBJ1-1
AIRSGGEGYT	TRBV10-3	TRBJ1-2
ASALDTFGTGELF	TRBV27	TRBJ2-2
ASSFPTSGGLDTQY	TRBV7-9	TRBJ2-3
AWSKREAPPYNEQF	TRBV30	TRBJ2-1
ASSQEGANTQY	TRBV5-4	TRBJ2-3
AWSRGDRGKLF	TRBV30	TRBJ1-4
ASSGVPTDTQY	TRBV6-5	TRBJ2-3